The sequence of this TCR beta chain was determined in a study of technical replicates of blood from several donors. The assay was immunoSEQ multiplex PCR, and TCRdb's table has in-frame clones only and misses some. Among around 69,000 clones listed, over 75% were seen once. The CDR3 runs to 14 residues. CDR1 and CDR2 from the germline V gene are MNHEY and SVGAGI. Trimming pared 4 bases from V and 6 bases from J, leaving 10 bases between. This chain connects TRBV6-5 to TRBJ1-6, with D perhaps TRBD1 (6 bases). This clonotype originated in a human donor in good health. Some clones in this sample may be carry-over from other donors' samples. Sequenced: PBMCs. DNA for the CDR3: TGTGCCAGCAGTTTAACAGGGTTTAATTCACCCCTCCACTTT. Translation: CASSLTGFNSPLHF.